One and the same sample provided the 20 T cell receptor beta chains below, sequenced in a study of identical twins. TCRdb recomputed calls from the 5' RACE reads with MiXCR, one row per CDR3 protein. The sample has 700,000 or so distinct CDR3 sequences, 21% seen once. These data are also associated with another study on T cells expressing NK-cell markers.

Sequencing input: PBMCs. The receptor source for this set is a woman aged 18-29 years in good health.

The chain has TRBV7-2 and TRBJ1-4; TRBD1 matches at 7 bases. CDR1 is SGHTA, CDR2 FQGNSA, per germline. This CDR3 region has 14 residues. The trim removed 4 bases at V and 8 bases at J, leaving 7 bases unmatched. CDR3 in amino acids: CASSSGQVREKLFF. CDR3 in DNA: TGTGCCAGCAGCTCCGGACAGGTTCGGGAAAAACTGTTTTTT. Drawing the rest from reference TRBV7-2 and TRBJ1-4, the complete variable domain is GAGVSQSPSNKVTEKGKDVELRCDPISGHTALYWYRQSLGQGLEFLIYFQGNSAPDKSGLPSDRFSAERTGGSVSTLTIQRTQQEDSAVYLCASSSGQVREKLFFGSGTQLSVL.

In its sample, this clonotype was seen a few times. The CDR3 loop is CAISENSDNEQFF. CDR3 bases: TGTGCCATCAGTGAGAACAGCGACAATGAGCAGTTCTTC. The chain couples TRBV10-3 to TRBJ2-1, with D hard to call. Germline assignment: CDR1 ENHRY and CDR2 SYGVKD. Trimming took off 2 bases at V and 5 bases at J, with 7 bases between the two ends. This CDR3 has 13 amino acids.

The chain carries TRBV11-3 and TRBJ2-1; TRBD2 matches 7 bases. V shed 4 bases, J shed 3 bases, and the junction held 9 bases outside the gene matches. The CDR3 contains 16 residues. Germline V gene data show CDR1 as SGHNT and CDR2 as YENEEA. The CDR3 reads CASSSSTSADYNEQFF. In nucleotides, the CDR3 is TGTGCCAGCAGCTCCTCAACTAGCGCGGACTACAATGAGCAGTTCTTC.

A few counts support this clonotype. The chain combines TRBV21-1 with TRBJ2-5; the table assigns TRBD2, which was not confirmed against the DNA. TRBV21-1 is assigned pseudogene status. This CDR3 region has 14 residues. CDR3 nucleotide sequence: TGTGCCAGCAGCAAAGGAAGCGGGAGGGTGACCCAGTACTTC. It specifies CASSKGSGRVTQYF.

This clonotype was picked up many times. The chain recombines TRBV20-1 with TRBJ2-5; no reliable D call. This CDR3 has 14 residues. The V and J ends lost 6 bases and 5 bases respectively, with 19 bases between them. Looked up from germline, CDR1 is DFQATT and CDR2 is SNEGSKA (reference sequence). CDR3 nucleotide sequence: TGCAGTGCCCGTCGGCGACCCTCAGACGAGACCCAGTACTTC. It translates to CSARRRPSDETQYF.

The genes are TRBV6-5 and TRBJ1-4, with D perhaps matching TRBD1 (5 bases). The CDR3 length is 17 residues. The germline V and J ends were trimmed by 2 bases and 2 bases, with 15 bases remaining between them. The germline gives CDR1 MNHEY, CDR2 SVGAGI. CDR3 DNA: TGTGCCAGCAGTTACCGTGGCGCAGGGTCCACTAATGAAAAACTGTTTTTT. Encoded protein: CASSYRGAGSTNEKLFF.

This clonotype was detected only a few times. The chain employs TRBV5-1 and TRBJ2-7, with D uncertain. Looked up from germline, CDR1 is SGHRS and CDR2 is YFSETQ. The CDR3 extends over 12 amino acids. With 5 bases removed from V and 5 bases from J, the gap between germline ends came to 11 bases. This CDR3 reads CASRNTVDEQYF. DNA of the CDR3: TGCGCCAGCAGGAACACGGTGGACGAGCAGTACTTC. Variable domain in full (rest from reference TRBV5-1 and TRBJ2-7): KAGVTQTPRYLIKTRGQQVTLSCSPISGHRSVSWYQQTPGQGLQFLFEYFSETQRNKGNFPGRFSGRQFSNSRSEMNVSTLELGDSALYLCASRNTVDEQYFGPGTRLTVT.

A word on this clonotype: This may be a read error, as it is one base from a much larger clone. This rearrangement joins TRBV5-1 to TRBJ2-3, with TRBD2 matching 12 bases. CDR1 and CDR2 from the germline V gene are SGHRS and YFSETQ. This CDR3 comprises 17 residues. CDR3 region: CASSLNGLAGSADTRYF. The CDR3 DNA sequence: TGCGCCAGCAGCTTGAACGGACTAGCGGGAAGCGCAGATACGCGGTATTTT.

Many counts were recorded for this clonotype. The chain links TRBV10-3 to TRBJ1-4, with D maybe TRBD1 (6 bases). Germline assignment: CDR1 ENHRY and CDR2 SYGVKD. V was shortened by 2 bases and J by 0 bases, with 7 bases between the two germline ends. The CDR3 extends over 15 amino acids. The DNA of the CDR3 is TGTGCCATCAGTGAGACAGGGCCAACTAATGAAAAACTGTTTTTT. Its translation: CAISETGPTNEKLFF.

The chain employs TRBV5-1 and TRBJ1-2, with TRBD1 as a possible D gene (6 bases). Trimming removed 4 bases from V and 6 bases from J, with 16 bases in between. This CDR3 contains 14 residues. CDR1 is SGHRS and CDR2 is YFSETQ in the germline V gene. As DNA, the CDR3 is TGCGCCAGCAGCCGTTCGGGGGGCGAGAATGGCTACACCTTC. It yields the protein CASSRSGGENGYTF.

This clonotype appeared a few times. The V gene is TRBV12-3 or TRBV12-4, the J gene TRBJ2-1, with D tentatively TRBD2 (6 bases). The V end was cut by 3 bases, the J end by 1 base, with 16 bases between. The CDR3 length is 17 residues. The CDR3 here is CASSLRVGGISYNEQFF. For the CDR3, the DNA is TGTGCCAGCAGTTTGAGGGTTGGCGGGATTTCCTACAATGAGCAGTTCTTC.

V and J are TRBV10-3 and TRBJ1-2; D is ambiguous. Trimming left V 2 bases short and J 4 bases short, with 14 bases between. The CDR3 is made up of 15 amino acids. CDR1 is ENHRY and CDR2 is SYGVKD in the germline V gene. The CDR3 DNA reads TGTGCCATCAGTGAGGGAACGGGGTACGGCTATGGCTACACCTTC. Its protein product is CAISEGTGYGYGYTF.

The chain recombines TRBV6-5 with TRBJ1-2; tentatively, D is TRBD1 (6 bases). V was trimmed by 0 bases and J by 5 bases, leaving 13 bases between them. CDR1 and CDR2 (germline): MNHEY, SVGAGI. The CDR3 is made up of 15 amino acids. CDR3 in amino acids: CASSYSRQGNYGYTF. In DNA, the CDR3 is TGTGCCAGCAGTTACTCGAGGCAGGGGAATTATGGCTACACCTTC.

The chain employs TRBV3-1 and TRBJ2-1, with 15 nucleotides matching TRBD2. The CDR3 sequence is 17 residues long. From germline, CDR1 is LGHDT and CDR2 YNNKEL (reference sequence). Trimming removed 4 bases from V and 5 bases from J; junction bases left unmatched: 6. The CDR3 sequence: CASSRGTSGRRDNEQFF. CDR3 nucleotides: TGTGCCAGCAGCCGGGGGACTAGCGGGAGGAGGGACAATGAGCAGTTCTTC.

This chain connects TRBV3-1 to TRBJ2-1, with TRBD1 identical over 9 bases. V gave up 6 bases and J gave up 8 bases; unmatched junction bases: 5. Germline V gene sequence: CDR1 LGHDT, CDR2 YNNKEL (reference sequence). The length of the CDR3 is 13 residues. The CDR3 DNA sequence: TGTGCCAGCAGGCACAGGGGGCGGTATGAGCAGTTCTTC. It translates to CASRHRGRYEQFF.

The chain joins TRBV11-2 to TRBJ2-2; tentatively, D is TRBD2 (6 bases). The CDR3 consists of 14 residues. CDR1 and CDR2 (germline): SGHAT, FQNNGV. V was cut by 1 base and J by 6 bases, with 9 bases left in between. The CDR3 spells CASSLVGGAGELFF. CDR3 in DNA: TGTGCCAGCAGCTTAGTAGGCGGGGCCGGGGAGCTGTTTTTT.

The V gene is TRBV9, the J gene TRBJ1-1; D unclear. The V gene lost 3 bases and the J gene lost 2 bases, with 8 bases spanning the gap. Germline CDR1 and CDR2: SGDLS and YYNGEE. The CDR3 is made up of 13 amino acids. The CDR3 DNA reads TGTGCCAGCAGCGGCGCAGCTAACACTGAAGCTTTCTTT. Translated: CASSGAANTEAFF.

CDR3 coding DNA: TGTGCCAGCAGCTTAACGGCTGAGCAGTTCTTC. It yields the protein CASSLTAEQFF. V usage is TRBV7-2 and J usage is TRBJ2-1; D is unresolved. V was trimmed by 2 bases and J by 9 bases, leaving 5 bases between them. Germline V CDR1 and CDR2: SGHTA, FQGNSA. CDR3 size: 11 residues. Using reference TRBV7-2 and TRBJ2-1 for the parts outside the CDR3, the full variable domain is GAGVSQSPSNKVTEKGKDVELRCDPISGHTALYWYRQSLGQGLEFLIYFQGNSAPDKSGLPSDRFSAERTGGSVSTLTIQRTQQEDSAVYLCASSLTAEQFFGPGTRLTVL.

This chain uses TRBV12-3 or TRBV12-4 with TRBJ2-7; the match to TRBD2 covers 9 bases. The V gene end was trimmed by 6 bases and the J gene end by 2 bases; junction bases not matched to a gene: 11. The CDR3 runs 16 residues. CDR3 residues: CASSRTLAGTPYEQYF. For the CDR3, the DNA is TGTGCCAGCAGCCGTACTCTAGCGGGGACTCCCTACGAGCAGTACTTC.

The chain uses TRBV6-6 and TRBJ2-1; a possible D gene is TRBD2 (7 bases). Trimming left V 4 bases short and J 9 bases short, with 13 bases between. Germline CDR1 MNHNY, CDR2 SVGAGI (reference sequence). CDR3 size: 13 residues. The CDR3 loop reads CASSSPRGGEQFF. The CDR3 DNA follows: TGTGCCAGCAGTTCCCCGAGGGGGGGTGAGCAGTTCTTC.